These 29 T cell receptor beta chains came from one sample sequenced in a study of blood T cell repertoires in COVID-19. Repertoires were generated with immunoSEQ multiplex PCR, while TCRdb's copy carries only in-frame clones and drops some. The sample holds roughly 350,000 clones; around 91% are singletons and the top ten take around 3.3%. Material for sequencing was peripheral blood. Receptor source: a woman under 30 who had recovered from COVID-19.

The chain is built from TRBV4-3 and TRBJ2-2; D ambiguous. Trimming stripped 0 bases from V and 2 bases from J, with 13 bases between. The CDR3 has 17 residues. Germline CDR1 reads LGHNA; CDR2 reads YSLEER. DNA of the CDR3: TGCGCCAGCAGCCAAGATTTTGCGAGCCTCAACACCGGGGAGCTGTTTTTT. Translated: CASSQDFASLNTGELFF.

The chain is built from TRBV30 and TRBJ2-4; TRBD2 aligns across 8 bases. This CDR3 spans 16 amino acids. V shed 3 bases, J shed 8 bases, and the junction held 15 bases outside the gene matches. Germline CDR1 GTSNPN, CDR2 SVGIG (reference sequence). DNA of the CDR3: TGTGCCTGGAGCCGGGGGGGGTATTCGAGGGGAGACATTCAGTACTTC. Translating it yields CAWSRGGYSRGDIQYF.

V is TRBV6-2 or TRBV6-3 and J is TRBJ2-1; tentative D call: TRBD2 (5 bases). The CDR3 consists of 16 residues. V was pared by 0 bases and J by 10 bases, with 19 bases between. Germline V lookup: CDR1 MNHEY, CDR2 SVGEGT. CDR3 DNA: TGTGCCAGCAGTTACTCGACTAAAGCAGTCGATACCGAGCAGTTCTTC. Encoded protein: CASSYSTKAVDTEQFF.

This chain connects TRBV24-1 to TRBJ1-5; no clear D. V was pared by 0 bases and J by 3 bases, with 11 bases between. The CDR3 extends over 16 amino acids. Per the germline V gene, CDR1 is KGHDR and CDR2 is SFDVKD. The CDR3 nucleotides are TGTGCCACCAGTGATTTGTTGGGAGGGCTCAATCAGCCCCAGCATTTT. Its translation: CATSDLLGGLNQPQHF.

Points on this clone: Relative to the germline gene, one junction end is altered; a read error may explain this. The genes are TRBV18 and TRBJ2-1, with TRBD2 identical over 9 bases. The length of the CDR3 is 18 residues. The germline CDR1 and CDR2 sequences are KGHSH and LQKENI. The CDR3 DNA reads TGTGCCAGCTCTCCACTAGCGGGCTCCGCCCTGGTCTACAATGAGCAGTTCTTC. This translates into CASSPLAGSALVYNEQFF.

This chain joins TRBV18 and TRBJ2-3; 7 nucleotides agree with TRBD2. The CDR3 covers 15 residues. Losses at the gene ends were 3 bases for V and 5 bases for J; bases not matched to a gene: 8. CDR1 and CDR2 from the germline V gene are KGHSH and LQKENI. CDR3 sequence: CASSPLAGDIDTQYF. CDR3 in DNA: TGTGCCAGCTCACCCCTGGCGGGAGACATAGATACGCAGTATTTT.

V and J are TRBV19 and TRBJ1-6, with TRBD1 identical over 8 bases. Trimming took 7 bases from V and 6 from J; bases not matched to a gene: 8. CDR3 size: 15 residues. Per germline, CDR1 LNHDA and CDR2 SQIVND (reference sequence). Written as DNA, the CDR3 is TGTGCCAGTACTACGGGGACAGGCACTAATTCACCCCTCCACTTT. Residues: CASTTGTGTNSPLHF.

This chain uses TRBV6-6 with TRBJ1-1, with 7 bases identical to TRBD1. The length of the CDR3 is 14 residues. The trim removed 4 bases at V and 6 bases at J, leaving 8 bases unmatched. Germline CDR1 is MNHNY and CDR2 is SVGAGI (reference sequence). The DNA of the CDR3 is TGTGCCAGCAGTTCGTACCTTCAGGGGGCTGAAGCTTTCTTT. Encoded protein: CASSSYLQGAEAFF.

The V gene is TRBV13, the J gene TRBJ2-5, with D possibly TRBD1 on 5 matching bases. Trimming shortened V by 5 bases and J by 2 bases, and 15 bases separated the two germline ends. Germline values: CDR1 PRHDT, CDR2 FYEKMQ (reference sequence). This CDR3 spans 15 amino acids. The CDR3 spells CASSQPRAGQETQYF. CDR3 sequence (DNA): TGTGCCAGCAGCCAACCCCGAGCAGGGCAAGAGACCCAGTACTTC.

In its sample, this clone was seen once. The gene calls are TRBV6-2 or TRBV6-3 and TRBJ2-7, with D possibly TRBD1 on 5 matching bases. Germline CDR1 is MNHEY and CDR2 is SVGEGT. The length of the CDR3 is 15 residues. V shed 2 bases and J shed 2 bases, with 13 bases lying between them. The CDR3 DNA reads as TGTGCCAGCAGTTACCGTTATGGACAAGCCTACGAGCAGTACGTC. This sequence encodes CASSYRYGQAYEQYV.

V is TRBV12-5 and J is TRBJ1-1; possibly TRBD1 for D (5 bases). CDR1 is LGHNT and CDR2 is FRNRAP in the germline V gene. V gave up 2 bases and J gave up 6 bases, with 7 bases separating them. The CDR3 is 12 amino acids. The CDR3 nucleotides are TGTGCTAGTGGTTTGCGGGGGGCTGAAGCTTTCTTT. This encodes CASGLRGAEAFF.

The genes are TRBV20-1 and TRBJ2-3, with 8 bases fitting TRBD2. There are 17 residues in the CDR3. The germline CDR1 and CDR2 sequences are DFQATT and SNEGSKA (reference sequence). V dropped 3 bases and J dropped 2; count of bases not matched to a gene: 13. The CDR3 nucleotides read TGCAGTGCTAGTGCTCCGGGACTAGGTGGGACCACAGATACGCAGTATTTT. It codes for CSASAPGLGGTTDTQYF.

This chain connects TRBV5-5 to TRBJ2-7; unclear D gene. The CDR3 has 14 amino acids. V was trimmed by 0 bases and J by 5 bases, leaving 12 bases between them. Germline-derived CDR1 and CDR2 are SGHKS and YYEKEE (reference sequence). Here the CDR3 reads CASSLVSAGDEQYV. The CDR3 nucleotides are TGTGCCAGCAGCTTGGTTTCGGCAGGCGACGAGCAGTACGTC.

The CDR3 sequence: CASSVAKNYGYTF. CDR3 DNA: TGTGCCAGCAGCGTAGCCAAAAACTATGGCTACACCTTC. J is TRBJ1-2 and V is TRBV9; D is ambiguous. The CDR3 is 13 residues long. V was pared by 0 bases and J by 2 bases, with 5 bases between. CDR1 is SGDLS and CDR2 is YYNGEE in the germline V gene.

The chain combines TRBV11-3 with TRBJ1-4, with D possibly TRBD1 on 6 matching bases. The germline gives CDR1 SGHNT, CDR2 YENEEA. The ends were cut back, 5 bases at V and 0 bases at J, with 10 bases in the middle. This CDR3 is 15 amino acids long. CDR3 protein: CASSPEGATNEKLFF. The CDR3 DNA sequence: TGTGCCAGCAGCCCCGAGGGGGCAACTAATGAAAAACTGTTTTTT. The whole variable domain, filled in from reference TRBV11-3 and TRBJ1-4, reads EAGVVQSPRYKIIEKKQPVAFWCNPISGHNTLYWYLQNLGQGPELLIRYENEEAVDDSQLPKDRFSAERLKGVDSTLKIQPAELGDSAVYLCASSPEGATNEKLFFGSGTQLSVL.

This clone was picked up one time. The chain joins TRBV6-5 to TRBJ1-2; D is perhaps TRBD1 (5 bases). CDR3 length: 15 residues. Trimming shortened V by 5 bases and J by 1 base, and 14 bases separated the two germline ends. Germline CDR1 is MNHEY and CDR2 is SVGAGI. The CDR3 here is CASSKTGTDNYGYTF. The CDR3 region has the DNA TGTGCCAGCAGTAAAACCGGGACTGATAACTATGGCTACACCTTC.

The genes are TRBV6-1 and TRBJ2-3; D is possibly TRBD2 (6 bases). Between the trimmed V and J ends, which lost 3 bases and 1 base, there was a span of 11 bases. This CDR3 has 15 amino acids. Looked up from germline, CDR1 is MNHNS and CDR2 is SASEGT. The CDR3 bases are TGTGCCAGCAGTGATCTAGCGACTCGCACAGATACGCAGTATTTT. It yields the protein CASSDLATRTDTQYF.

The CDR3 coding sequence is TGTGCCAGCATCGTACAGCGGGACGGAAACTACGAGCAGTACGTC. It yields the protein CASIVQRDGNYEQYV. The chain recombines TRBV11-3 with TRBJ2-7; 7 bases align to TRBD2. Germline V gene lookup returns CDR1 SGHNT and CDR2 YENEEA. Trimming at V came to 7 bases and at J to 3 bases, leaving 12 bases not matched to a gene. CDR3 size: 15 residues.

The chain carries TRBV6-2 or TRBV6-3 and TRBJ2-2, with 12 bases that match TRBD2. CDR1 is MNHEY, CDR2 SVGEGT, per germline. CDR3 length equals 18 residues. J lost 3 bases, V lost 4 bases, and 9 bases had no gene match. The CDR3 DNA reads TGTGCCAGCAGTTCCCGCCGTCGACTAGCGGGAGACACCGGGGAGCTGTTTTTT. Translation gives CASSSRRRLAGDTGELFF.

Here the CDR3 reads CASTAWTGDTEAFF. CDR3 sequence (DNA): TGTGCCAGTACCGCTTGGACAGGGGACACTGAAGCTTTCTTT. V and J are TRBV19 and TRBJ1-1; TRBD1 agrees at 9 bases. The V segment lost 7 bases and the J segment 3 bases; nucleotides outside the gene matches: 6. This CDR3 is 14 amino acids long. Germline V lookup: CDR1 LNHDA, CDR2 SQIVND (reference sequence).

CDR3 in amino acids: CASSWAGLAGNTGELFF. The CDR3 region has the DNA TGTGCCAGCAGCTGGGCGGGGCTAGCGGGAAACACCGGGGAGCTGTTTTTT. The gene calls are TRBV5-8 and TRBJ2-2; 9 bases agree with TRBD2. The CDR3 consists of 17 residues. Germline V gives CDR1 SGHTS, CDR2 YDEGEE. V was pared by 3 bases and J by 2 bases, with 8 bases of the junction left unmatched.

The rearrangement uses TRBV6-5 and TRBJ1-2; 8 bases align to TRBD1. Trimming took 6 bases from V and 4 from J; bases not matched to a gene: 4. The CDR3 covers 13 residues. Germline CDR1 and CDR2: MNHEY and SVGAGI. For the CDR3, the DNA is TGTGCCAGCAGAGGACAGGGCGTCTATGGCTACACCTTC. It is translated as CASRGQGVYGYTF.

This chain joins TRBV19 and TRBJ1-1; 8 bases map to TRBD1. CDR3 length: 17 amino acids. Per germline, CDR1 LNHDA and CDR2 SQIVND (reference sequence). The ends lost 3 bases at V and 0 bases at J; junction bases unmatched: 9. Here the CDR3 DNA reads TGTGCCAGTAGTATCAAGCAGGGGGCGAGGGTGAACACTGAAGCTTTCTTT. Amino acid sequence: CASSIKQGARVNTEAFF.

This clone was observed once. This rearrangement joins TRBV7-9 to TRBJ2-3; 8 bases map to TRBD2. Germline CDR1 and CDR2: SEHNR and FQNEAQ (reference sequence). Germline trimming cut 4 bases from V and 1 base from J; bases unmatched to any gene: 13. This CDR3 has 18 residues. The CDR3 is CASSSPRKREIGTDTQYF. For the CDR3, the DNA is TGTGCCAGCAGCTCCCCTCGAAAGCGGGAGATAGGCACAGATACGCAGTATTTT.

This clone was counted only a few times. The gene calls are TRBV4-3 and TRBJ2-1, with 7 positions matching TRBD1. The CDR3 extends over 16 amino acids. In germline, CDR1 is LGHNA, CDR2 YSLEER. The V gene end was trimmed by 0 bases and the J gene end by 2 bases; junction bases not matched to a gene: 4. CDR3 protein: CASSQEGGGTYNEQFF. DNA for the CDR3: TGCGCCAGCAGCCAAGAAGGGGGCGGAACCTACAATGAGCAGTTCTTC.

This clone was picked up one time. This same CDR3 is encoded by further DNA sequences in the sample. The chain uses TRBV9 and TRBJ1-2, with TRBD1 matching over 8 bases. Per the germline V gene, CDR1 is SGDLS and CDR2 is YYNGEE. After removal of 3 bases from V and 4 bases from J, the junction contained 5 bases not matched to a gene. The CDR3 spans 14 residues. The CDR3 DNA follows: TGTGCCAGCAGCGCGACCACAGGGGGCTATGGCTACACCTTC. Residues: CASSATTGGYGYTF.

The chain combines TRBV3-1 (or the pseudogene TRBV3-2) with TRBJ2-6, with D perhaps matching TRBD1 (6 bases). Germline loops: CDR1 LGHDT, CDR2 YNNKEL (reference sequence). Trimming pared 1 base from V and 0 bases from J, leaving 16 bases between. The CDR3 length is 19 residues. CDR3 in DNA: TGTGCCAGCAGCCAAGCTTTCAGGGGTACCTCCTCTGGGGCCAACGTCCTGACTTTC. This translates into CASSQAFRGTSSGANVLTF.

The rearrangement joins TRBV19 to TRBJ1-2; D might be TRBD1 (6 bases). Germline V lookup: CDR1 LNHDA, CDR2 SQIVND (reference sequence). V was clipped by 7 bases and J by 2 bases, with 17 bases between them. This CDR3 comprises 15 residues. The DNA of the CDR3 is TGTGCCAGTATCAATCGGGGGGGGCGCAACTATGGCTACACCTTC. Protein: CASINRGGRNYGYTF.

This chain uses TRBV4-1 with TRBJ2-1; 9 bases line up with TRBD2. The V gene's germline CDR1 is MGHRA and CDR2 YSYEKL. There are 16 residues in the CDR3. The V and J ends lost 0 bases and 2 bases, in that order; junction bases with no gene match: 2. In nucleotides, the CDR3 is TGCGCCAGCAGCCAAGATCCTAGCGGGACCTACAATGAGCAGTTCTTC. This encodes CASSQDPSGTYNEQFF.